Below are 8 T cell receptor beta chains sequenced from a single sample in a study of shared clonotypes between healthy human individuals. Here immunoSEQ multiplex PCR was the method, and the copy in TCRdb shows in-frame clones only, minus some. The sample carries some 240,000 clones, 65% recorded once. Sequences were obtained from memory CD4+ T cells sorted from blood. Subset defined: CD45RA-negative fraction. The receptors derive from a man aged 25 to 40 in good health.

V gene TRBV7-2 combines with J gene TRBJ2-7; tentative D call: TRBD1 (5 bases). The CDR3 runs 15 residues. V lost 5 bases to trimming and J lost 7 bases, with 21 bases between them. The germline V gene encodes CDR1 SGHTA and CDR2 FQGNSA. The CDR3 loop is CASSQEPSMGQEQYF. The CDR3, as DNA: TGTGCCAGCAGCCAAGAGCCCTCCATGGGGCAGGAGCAGTACTTC.

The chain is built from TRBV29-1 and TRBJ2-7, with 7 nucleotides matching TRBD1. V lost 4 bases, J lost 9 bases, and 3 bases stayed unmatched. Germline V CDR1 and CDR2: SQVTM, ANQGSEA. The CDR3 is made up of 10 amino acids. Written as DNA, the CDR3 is TGCAGCGTTGTAGACAGGGTGCAGTACTTC. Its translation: CSVVDRVQYF.

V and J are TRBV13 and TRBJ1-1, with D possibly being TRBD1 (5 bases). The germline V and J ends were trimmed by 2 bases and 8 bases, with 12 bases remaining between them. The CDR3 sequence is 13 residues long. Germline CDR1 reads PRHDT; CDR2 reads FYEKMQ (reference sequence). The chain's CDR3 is CASSLKGPVEAFF. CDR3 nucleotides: TGTGCCAGCAGCTTAAAGGGACCGGTGGAAGCTTTCTTT.

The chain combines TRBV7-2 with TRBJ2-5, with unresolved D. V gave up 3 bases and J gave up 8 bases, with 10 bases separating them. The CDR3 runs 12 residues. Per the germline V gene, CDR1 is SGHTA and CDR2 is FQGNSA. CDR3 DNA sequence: TGTGCCAGCAGCTTCCCACACCTCACCCAGTACTTC. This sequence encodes CASSFPHLTQYF.

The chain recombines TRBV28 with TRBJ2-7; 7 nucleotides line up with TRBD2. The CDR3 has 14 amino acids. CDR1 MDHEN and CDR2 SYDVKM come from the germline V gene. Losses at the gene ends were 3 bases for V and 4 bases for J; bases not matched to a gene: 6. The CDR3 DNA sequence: TGTGCCAGCAGTTTCCGAGCGGGAAAGTACGAGCAGTACTTC. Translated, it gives CASSFRAGKYEQYF.

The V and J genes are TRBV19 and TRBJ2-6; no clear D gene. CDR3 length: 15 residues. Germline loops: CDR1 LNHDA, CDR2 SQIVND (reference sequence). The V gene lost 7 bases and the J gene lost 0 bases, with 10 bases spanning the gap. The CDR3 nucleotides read TGTGCCAGTAAAGTCCTAAACTCTGGGGCCAACGTCCTGACTTTC. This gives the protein CASKVLNSGANVLTF.

The CDR3 DNA is TGTGCCTCGCAGGGTCCACCTCAGCCATCTAGCTCCTACGAGCAGTACTTC. Its protein product is CASQGPPQPSSSYEQYF. The chain links TRBV2 to TRBJ2-7; D is possibly TRBD1 (5 bases). Deletions cut 11 bases from V and 0 bases from J, with 26 bases between. This CDR3 contains 17 residues. Germline CDR1 and CDR2: SNHLY and FYNNEI.

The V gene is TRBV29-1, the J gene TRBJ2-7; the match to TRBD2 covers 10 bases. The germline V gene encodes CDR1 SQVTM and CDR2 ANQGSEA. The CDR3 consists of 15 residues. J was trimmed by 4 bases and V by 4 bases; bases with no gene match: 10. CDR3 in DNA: TGCAGCGTTGCTGAGGTGGCTAGCGGGAGTTACGAGCAGTACTTC. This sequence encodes CSVAEVASGSYEQYF.